These 24 T cell receptor beta chains came from one sample sequenced in a study of patients and donors after allogeneic stem cell transplantation. In TCRdb, the RT-PCR reads were re-called with MiXCR into one record per CDR3 protein. This table holds some 230,000 distinct CDR3 sequences, 13% to 15% found once. The sample taken for sequencing was blood, either unsorted or a sorted T cell fraction (not recorded which). Receptors originate from a human donor who was either an allogeneic HSCT recipient or a stem cell or donor lymphocyte infusion donor (not recorded which). It is not recorded whose cells these are; they may come from a transplant donor.

This clonotype occurred a few times. The rearrangement links TRBV11-2 to TRBJ2-5, with 9 bases identical to TRBD1. The CDR3 is made up of 13 amino acids. V lost 4 bases to trimming and J lost 9 bases; unmatched junction nucleotides: 6. Germline CDR1 SGHAT, CDR2 FQNNGV. CDR3 sequence reads: CASSYTTGGSQYF. In DNA, the CDR3 is TGTGCCAGCAGCTATACGACAGGGGGGTCCCAGTACTTC.

This clonotype was found many times. The gene calls are TRBV16 and TRBJ1-3; no reliable D call. The V end was cut by 2 bases, the J end by 4 bases, with 9 bases between. Per the germline V gene, CDR1 is KGHSY and CDR2 is FQNENV. The CDR3 extends over 14 amino acids. CDR3 region: CASSQLHSGNTIYF. The CDR3 nucleotides are TGTGCCAGCAGCCAACTGCATTCAGGAAACACCATATATTTT.

The rearrangement links TRBV20-1 to TRBJ2-4; D uncertain. Trimming left V 1 base short and J 1 base short, with 11 bases between. Germline assignment: CDR1 DFQATT and CDR2 SNEGSKA (reference sequence). The length of the CDR3 is 15 residues. The CDR3 sequence: CSARALNQAKNIQYF. The CDR3 nucleotides read TGCAGTGCTAGAGCTTTGAATCAGGCCAAAAACATTCAGTACTTC.

The chain joins TRBV6-6 to TRBJ2-7; D remains unclear. V lost 6 bases to trimming and J lost 4 bases, with 13 bases between them. Germline assignment: CDR1 MNHNY and CDR2 SVGAGI (reference sequence). The CDR3 runs to 13 residues. CDR3 loop: CASSQRLVYEQYF. The CDR3 DNA reads TGTGCCAGCAGCCAACGGCTAGTATACGAGCAGTACTTC.

This clonotype was seen ten or more times. The chain carries TRBV10-3 and TRBJ2-3; no reliable D call. V was trimmed by 6 bases and J by 2 bases, leaving 9 bases between them. The germline CDR1 and CDR2 sequences are ENHRY and SYGVKD. This CDR3 has 13 amino acids. This CDR3 is CAIRASFTDTQYF. The DNA for the CDR3 is TGTGCCATCAGAGCCTCATTCACAGATACGCAGTATTTT.

This sequence joins TRBV6-1 and TRBJ2-1; D unresolved. Deletions cut 10 bases from V and 10 bases from J, with 23 bases between. This CDR3 comprises 14 residues. The germline gives CDR1 MNHNS, CDR2 SASEGT. DNA for the CDR3: TGTGCCATATCTATCTACCGGACGGAAGGCGAGCAGTTCTTC. Protein: CAISIYRTEGEQFF.

The CDR3 DNA reads as TGCAGCGTTGAGGGGTCGTCGTTGCACGAGCAGTACTTC. Encoded protein: CSVEGSSLHEQYF. This rearrangement joins TRBV29-1 to TRBJ2-7; D unclear. Trimming pared 3 bases from V and 5 bases from J, leaving 14 bases between. This CDR3 spans 13 amino acids. Germline-derived CDR1 and CDR2 are SQVTM and ANQGSEA.

This clonotype has ten or more counts. V gene TRBV10-3 combines with J gene TRBJ2-1; possibly TRBD1 for D (6 bases). V dropped 0 bases and J dropped 9 bases, with 15 bases sitting between them. Germline loops: CDR1 ENHRY, CDR2 SYGVKD. This CDR3 is built from 15 residues. CDR3 loop: CAISESSQVGGEQFF. CDR3 nucleotides: TGTGCCATCAGTGAGTCTTCGCAGGTAGGGGGTGAGCAGTTCTTC.

This clonotype has a count of ten or more. This sequence joins TRBV29-1 and TRBJ2-2; TRBD1 agrees at 7 bases. V dropped 4 bases and J dropped 4; count of bases not matched to a gene: 6. Looked up from germline, CDR1 is SQVTM and CDR2 is ANQGSEA. The CDR3 contains 14 residues. CDR3 sequence reads: CSVATGTATGELFF. CDR3 sequence (DNA): TGCAGCGTTGCTACCGGGACAGCCACCGGGGAGCTGTTTTTT.

This clonotype was recorded many times. The chain uses TRBV3-1 and TRBJ2-5; 11 nucleotides align to TRBD2. The CDR3 runs to 15 residues. Trimming took 5 bases from V and 0 from J; bases not matched to a gene: 2. The germline CDR1 and CDR2 sequences are LGHDT and YNNKEL (reference sequence). CDR3 loop: CASSLTSGNQETQYF. CDR3 nucleotides: TGTGCCAGCAGCTTGACTAGCGGGAACCAAGAGACCCAGTACTTC.

About this clonotype itself: The junction and the germline gene differ at one end; a read error may be behind it. The chain has TRBV7-2 and TRBJ1-4; D might be TRBD1 (6 bases). Per germline, CDR1 SGHTA and CDR2 FQGNSA. The length of the CDR3 is 15 residues. The CDR3 here is CASSLGGHTNEKLFF. CDR3 nucleotide sequence: TGTGCCAGCAGTTTAGGGGGGCATACTAATGAAAAACTGTTTTTT.

This clonotype has at least ten counts. V gene TRBV20-1 combines with J gene TRBJ2-7, with a possible D match to TRBD2 (5 bases). This CDR3 is 15 amino acids long. Trimming left V 3 bases short and J 7 bases short, with 22 bases between. The germline CDR1 and CDR2 sequences are DFQATT and SNEGSKA (reference sequence). The CDR3 DNA sequence: TGCAGTGCTAGCGCTCTAGGCCCGGAGGTGCGGGAGCAGTACTTC. Encoded protein: CSASALGPEVREQYF.

This clonotype was counted at least ten times. The chain has TRBV20-1 and TRBJ1-1, with 8 bases identical to TRBD1. J lost 11 bases, V lost 0 bases, and 5 bases had no gene match. The CDR3 covers 12 residues. Germline CDR1 reads DFQATT; CDR2 reads SNEGSKA (reference sequence). CDR3 DNA: TGCAGTGCTAGAGAGACGACAGGGGAGGCTTTCTTT. Translating it yields CSARETTGEAFF.

The chain combines TRBV27 with TRBJ2-7; D might be TRBD1 or TRBD2, each matching 7 bases. V was cut by 5 bases and J by 3 bases, with 14 bases left in between. The CDR3 contains 14 residues. Per germline, CDR1 MNHEY and CDR2 SMNVEV (reference sequence). The chain's CDR3 is CASSPRGGFYEQYF. CDR3 coding DNA: TGTGCCAGCAGTCCCAGGGGGGGGTTCTACGAGCAGTACTTC.

This clonotype was observed a few times. The chain links TRBV20-1 to TRBJ2-5; D unresolved. This CDR3 contains 12 residues. V shed 6 bases and J shed 2 bases, with 10 bases lying between them. The V gene's germline CDR1 is DFQATT and CDR2 SNEGSKA (reference sequence). CDR3 coding DNA: TGCAGTGCCCGGCCTATGCAAGAGACCCAGTACTTC. Amino acid sequence: CSARPMQETQYF.

This rearrangement joins TRBV7-2 to TRBJ2-5; maybe TRBD2 (6 bases). Deletions cut 5 bases from V and 2 bases from J, with 15 bases between. Per the germline V gene, CDR1 is SGHTA and CDR2 is FQGNSA. This CDR3 spans 15 amino acids. For the CDR3, the DNA is TGTGCCAGCAGCCCCTTGCTCGGGGGTCAAGAGACCCAGTACTTC. As protein: CASSPLLGGQETQYF.

This clonotype was seen at least ten times. V is TRBV4-3 and J is TRBJ2-3; D might be TRBD1 or TRBD2, each matching 5 bases. V lost 2 bases and J lost 4, with 10 bases in between. Germline V CDR1 and CDR2: LGHNA, YSLEER. The length of the CDR3 is 14 residues. This CDR3 is CASSQSRDPDTQYF. The CDR3 nucleotides read TGCGCCAGCAGCCAATCTCGGGACCCAGATACGCAGTATTTT.

This clonotype was seen only a few times. J is TRBJ2-3 and V is TRBV5-5; D may be TRBD2 (6 bases). Germline-derived CDR1 and CDR2 are SGHKS and YYEKEE (reference sequence). The CDR3 covers 14 residues. V dropped 7 bases and J dropped 4 bases, with 16 bases sitting between them. CDR3 sequence: CASRPLGSSDTQYF. CDR3 nucleotides: TGTGCCAGCCGCCCGCTCGGGAGTTCAGATACGCAGTATTTT.

This clonotype has more than one count but fewer than ten. In nucleotides, the CDR3 is TGCGCCAGCAGCCCGGCCCGTGGCAGTGACGCGTATGGCTACACCTTC. Encoded protein: CASSPARGSDAYGYTF. The chain carries TRBV4-1 and TRBJ1-2; D remains unclear. CDR1 and CDR2 (germline): MGHRA, YSYEKL. V shed 4 bases and J shed 5 bases, with 20 bases lying between them. The CDR3 covers 16 residues.

This clonotype was seen a few times. This chain connects TRBV11-2 to TRBJ1-4, with a tentative D call TRBD1 (5 bases). Germline-derived CDR1 and CDR2 are SGHAT and FQNNGV. The CDR3 has 12 amino acids. The V gene lost 8 bases and the J gene lost 5 bases, with 9 bases spanning the gap. The CDR3 DNA follows: TGTGCCAGCGCTAGGACAAATGAAAAACTGTTTTTT. It codes for CASARTNEKLFF. Supplemented by reference TRBV11-2 and TRBJ1-4, the full variable domain reads EAGVAQSPRYKIIEKRQSVAFWCNPISGHATLYWYQQILGQGPKLLIQFQNNGVVDDSQLPKDRFSAERLKGVDSTLKIQPAKLEDSAVYLCASARTNEKLFFGSGTQLSVL.

J is TRBJ1-1 and V is TRBV6-5; 8 positions match TRBD1. The germline gives CDR1 MNHEY, CDR2 SVGAGI. The CDR3 sequence is 12 residues long. The junction had 8 bases not matched to a gene; V was cut back by 5 bases and J by 12 bases. In nucleotides, the CDR3 is TGTGCCAGCAGTACCCAGACAGGGGCATCTTTCTTT. Amino acids: CASSTQTGASFF.

This clonotype was picked up a small number of times. The chain carries TRBV5-6 and TRBJ2-5; 9 positions agree with TRBD1. V lost 0 bases and J lost 1; bases outside the gene matches: 7. Germline V lookup: CDR1 SGHDT, CDR2 YYEEEE. The CDR3 extends over 17 amino acids. CDR3 amino acids: CASSLVRGTGSQETQYF. In DNA, the CDR3 is TGTGCCAGCAGCTTGGTTAGGGGGACAGGGAGCCAAGAGACCCAGTACTTC.

This chain connects TRBV25-1 to TRBJ1-5, with 9 nucleotides matching TRBD1. This CDR3 region has 16 residues. The germline gives CDR1 MGHDK, CDR2 SYGVNS. V was pared by 3 bases and J by 1 base, with 4 bases of the junction left unmatched. CDR3 amino acids: CASSESGTGSNQPQHF. CDR3 bases: TGTGCCAGCAGTGAGAGCGGGACAGGGAGCAATCAGCCCCAGCATTTT.

This clonotype was seen ten or more times. V gene TRBV12-3 or TRBV12-4 combines with J gene TRBJ2-7; TRBD1 agrees at 8 bases. CDR3 size: 18 residues. With 4 bases clipped from V and 2 bases from J, the junction kept 16 bases outside the gene matches. The DNA of the CDR3 is TGTGCCAGCAGTTCTCATACCCCCACAGGGGGAAAAGCCTACGAGCAGTACTTC. Amino acids: CASSSHTPTGGKAYEQYF.